This T cell receptor beta chain is drawn from a study of blood T cell repertoires in COVID-19. Germline V lookup: CDR1 SGHRS, CDR2 YFSETQ. Trimming removed 2 bases from V and 2 bases from J; junction bases left unmatched: 4. This CDR3 has 15 amino acids. A Seattle source enrolled patients during active infection and followed them longitudinally. As processed by the authors: Quantification of nucleated cells was approximated via reference gene primer amplification. TCRdb's copy holds only in-frame clones and misses some; the assay was immunoSEQ multiplex PCR. V and J calls and clone size follow that table, whereas D and trimming were derived from the DNA. The table includes about 240,000 clones, around four fifths detected once.

V gene TRBV5-1 combines with J gene TRBJ2-7, with TRBD2 matching 10 bases. The sequencing sample was made of peripheral blood. The sequence derives from a woman aged 80 or older with COVID-19, enrolled during active disease. CDR3: CASSFLLAGTYEQYF. CDR3 in DNA: TGCGCCAGCAGCTTTCTACTAGCGGGGACCTACGAGCAGTACTTC.